The present TCR beta chain was sequenced within a study of Ad26.COV2.S vaccination and SARS-CoV-2 variants. In the study overall: Vaccine-arm donor from the placebo-controlled COV1001 Ad26.COV2.S trial. By the intramuscular route, Ad26.COV2.S was given once, or twice 56 days apart. Points from the study as a whole: People who got the vaccine or the placebo had similar non-spike TCR breadth. Vaccinees reportedly had broad spike-specific CD8+ and CD4+ T cell responses.

Comment on this clone: Antigen: not known.

Germline V CDR1 and CDR2: MNHEY, SMNVEV (reference sequence). V dropped 7 bases and J dropped 4 bases, with 19 bases sitting between them. CDR3 length: 16 amino acids. This sample's treatment: some 20 received Ad26.COV2.S at low or high dose, single or two shots; roughly five received placebo; per-sample allocation not given. Each sample was drawn 63 days after the first injection (of vaccine or placebo). Libraries were prepared by immunoSEQ multiplex PCR; TCRdb keeps only in-frame clonotypes and omits some of them. The sample yields about 350,000 clones, roughly 90% seen once. V usage is TRBV27 and J usage is TRBJ2-2; a possible D gene is TRBD1 (6 bases). The sample consisted of peripheral blood, taken in a trial of Ad26.COV2.S vaccine versus placebo. The clonotype comes from a person between 18 and 65 years old who received the Ad26.COV2.S COVID-19 vaccine or a placebo. Here the CDR3 DNA reads TGTGCCAGCACCCAAACAGGGATCGTGGGCACCGGGGAGCTGTTTTTT. Protein product: CASTQTGIVGTGELFF.